Following are 29 T cell receptor beta chains from one sample sequenced in a study of T cells in Graves' hyperthyroidism and ophthalmopathy (dated by TCRdb to between 2017 and 2020). The library was made by multiplex PCR. For sequencing, an Illumina HiSeq 2000 was employed. The TCR beta CDR3 regions were amplified from RNA transcripts. A first-round RT-PCR of the TCR CDR3 used the HTBI primer set with the Qiagen OneStep RT-PCR kit. In TCRdb, the public reads were trimmed at Q25 with fastp and aligned with MiXCR, with productive beta chains retained. Under each unique CDR3 protein, matching rows form one entry showing the most common genes and DNA. The sample has 500,000 to 600,000 distinct CDR3 sequences on record, around 45% of them singletons. The top ten hold roughly 19% of the sample. The sequenced material came from peripheral blood or thyroid tissue (not recorded which). These TCRs come from an adult woman with Graves' disease, either hyperthyroidism or ophthalmopathy (not recorded which).

This clonotype was picked up many times. The gene calls are TRBV7-3 and TRBJ1-1; D is uncertain. The germline V and J ends were trimmed by 0 bases and 5 bases, with 13 bases remaining between them. The CDR3 covers 15 residues. CDR1 SGHTA and CDR2 FQGTGA come from the germline V gene. The CDR3 region has the DNA TGTGCCAGCAGCTTAACGGCTGCCAGAGGGACTGAAGCTTTCTTT. Its translation is CASSLTAARGTEAFF.

The chain uses TRBV3-1 and TRBJ1-3, with D maybe TRBD1 (6 bases). V shed 8 bases and J shed 4 bases, with 12 bases lying between them. Germline V CDR1 and CDR2: LGHDT, YNNKEL (reference sequence). The CDR3 is made up of 13 amino acids. The CDR3 loop is CASRGTTGNTIYF. CDR3 in DNA: TGTGCCAGCCGAGGGACAACAGGAAACACCATATATTTT. The full variable domain, with the rest looked up from reference TRBV3-1 and TRBJ1-3, is DTAVSQTPKYLVTQMGNDKSIKCEQNLGHDTMYWYKQDSKKFLKIMFSYNNKELIINETVPNRFSPKSPDKAHLNLHINSLELGDSAVYFCASRGTTGNTIYFGEGSWLTVV.

In its sample, this clonotype was seen once. The V gene is TRBV10-3, the J gene TRBJ1-5, with unresolved D. V lost 4 bases and J 3 bases, leaving 7 bases between the germline ends. Germline V gives CDR1 ENHRY, CDR2 SYGVKD. This CDR3 region has 13 residues. The CDR3: CAISAEVNQPQHF. The CDR3 DNA is TGTGCCATCAGTGCAGAGGTCAATCAGCCCCAGCATTTT.

This clonotype was seen many times. This chain connects TRBV6-1 to TRBJ1-6; D is ambiguous. The CDR3 sequence is 16 residues long. Between the trimmed V and J ends, which lost 6 bases and 9 bases, there was a span of 21 bases. The germline V gene encodes CDR1 MNHNS and CDR2 SASEGT. CDR3 DNA: TGTGCCAGCAGCATCAAGACGGGTTCCCTTTCTTCACCCCTCCACTTT. Translating it yields CASSIKTGSLSSPLHF.

The chain is built from TRBV29-1 and TRBJ2-5, with D possibly TRBD2 on 5 matching bases. With 8 bases removed from V and 0 bases from J, the gap between germline ends came to 13 bases. The CDR3 runs to 13 residues. Germline CDR1 reads SQVTM; CDR2 reads ANQGSEA. CDR3 in DNA: TGCAGCTTGTGGCGGGCCTACCAAGAGACCCAGTACTTC. Protein product: CSLWRAYQETQYF.

The chain carries TRBV6-5 and TRBJ2-5, with 10 bases identical to TRBD2. V lost 0 bases and J lost 2; bases outside the gene matches: 9. This CDR3 has 18 residues. Germline V lookup: CDR1 MNHEY, CDR2 SVGAGI. DNA for the CDR3: TGTGCCAGCAGTTACTCCGGGCTAGCGGGAGTTTGGCAAGAGACCCAGTACTTC. Translating it yields CASSYSGLAGVWQETQYF.

This clonotype came up many times. CDR3 coding DNA: TGTGCCAGCAGTTACTCGGGGACCCCGGAGACCCAGTACTTC. Its translation is CASSYSGTPETQYF. The V call is TRBV6-5, the J call TRBJ2-5; tentatively, D is TRBD1 or TRBD2 (5 bases each). The CDR3 runs to 14 residues. Between the trimmed V and J ends, which lost 0 bases and 5 bases, there was a span of 10 bases. Germline V gene lookup returns CDR1 MNHEY and CDR2 SVGAGI.

J is TRBJ2-7 and V is TRBV29-1, with a possible D match to TRBD1 (6 bases). Per germline, CDR1 SQVTM and CDR2 ANQGSEA. Trimming removed 5 bases from V and 2 bases from J, with 16 bases in between. The length of the CDR3 is 14 residues. CDR3 nucleotide sequence: TGCAGCGTTCCGACAGGCCGCTCTACCTACGAGCAGTACTTC. Its protein product is CSVPTGRSTYEQYF.

The gene calls are TRBV2 and TRBJ1-2; D remains ambiguous. V lost 7 bases and J 5 bases, leaving 8 bases between the germline ends. CDR1 is SNHLY and CDR2 is FYNNEI in the germline V gene. The CDR3 runs to 11 residues. CDR3 protein: CASIGNYGYTF. Written as DNA, the CDR3 is TGTGCCAGCATAGGAAATTATGGCTACACCTTC.

J is TRBJ1-2 and V is TRBV29-1; D might be TRBD1 (6 bases). V lost 0 bases, J lost 3 bases, and 14 bases lay in between. The V gene's germline CDR1 is SQVTM and CDR2 ANQGSEA. The length of the CDR3 is 15 residues. The CDR3 region is CSVEEGGAGHYGYTF. CDR3 DNA: TGCAGCGTTGAAGAGGGGGGGGCCGGACACTATGGCTACACCTTC.

The V call is TRBV15, the J call TRBJ2-7; no definite D call. Germline values: CDR1 LNHNV, CDR2 YYDKDF (reference sequence). The V end lost 3 bases, the J end lost 6 bases, and 12 bases lay between the germline ends. This CDR3 is built from 13 residues. The CDR3 protein is CATSSGRLGEQYF. CDR3 sequence (DNA): TGTGCCACCAGCAGTGGTCGGTTGGGCGAGCAGTACTTC. The entire variable domain, with the rest obtained from reference TRBV15 and TRBJ2-7, is as follows: DAMVIQNPRYQVTQFGKPVTLSCSQTLNHNVMYWYQQKSSQAPKLLFHYYDKDFNNEADTPDNFQSRRPNTSFCFLDIRSPGLGDTAMYLCATSSGRLGEQYFGPGTRLTVT.

The chain links TRBV29-1 to TRBJ1-1; weak D call: TRBD1 (6 bases). This CDR3 has 13 amino acids. V was clipped by 2 bases and J by 11 bases, with 18 bases between them. CDR1 and CDR2 from the germline V gene are SQVTM and ANQGSEA. The CDR3 DNA is TGCAGCGTTGAAAGCCTCGGGGGGCTTGGCGCTTTCTTT. This encodes CSVESLGGLGAFF. The whole variable domain, remainder taken from reference TRBV29-1 and TRBJ1-1, is SAVISQKPSRDICQRGTSLTIQCQVDSQVTMMFWYRQQPGQSLTLIATANQGSEATYESGFVIDKFPISRPNLTFSTLTVSNMSPEDSSIYLCSVESLGGLGAFFGQGTRLTVV.

V usage is TRBV28 and J usage is TRBJ1-1, with a tentative D call TRBD1 (5 bases). Trimming stripped 5 bases from V and 1 base from J, with 20 bases between. The CDR3 consists of 17 residues. Per germline, CDR1 MDHEN and CDR2 SYDVKM. The CDR3 region has the DNA TGTGCCAGCAGTCCAGTCCTGGGACGGGGAACGAACACTGAAGCTTTCTTT. This sequence encodes CASSPVLGRGTNTEAFF.

The V gene is TRBV25-1, the J gene TRBJ2-6; D gene uncertain. V was trimmed by 2 bases and J by 2 bases, leaving 10 bases between them. Germline loops: CDR1 MGHDK, CDR2 SYGVNS. The CDR3 covers 16 residues. CDR3 in DNA: TGTGCCAGCAGTGAACCTAGGAGTGCTGGGGCCAACGTCCTGACTTTC. Residues: CASSEPRSAGANVLTF.

The chain is built from TRBV24-1 and TRBJ1-1; no clear D gene. V shed 6 bases and J shed 6 bases, with 1 base lying between them. This CDR3 has 9 amino acids. Germline CDR1 is KGHDR and CDR2 is SFDVKD. The CDR3 loop reads CATSSEAFF. CDR3 bases: TGTGCCACCAGTTCTGAAGCTTTCTTT.

The chain joins TRBV15 to TRBJ2-7; D not resolved. Trimming pared 3 bases from V and 2 bases from J, leaving 11 bases between. The CDR3 is 14 amino acids. CDR1 and CDR2 from the germline V gene are LNHNV and YYDKDF (reference sequence). CDR3 sequence: CATSSLSGTYEQYF. DNA of the CDR3: TGTGCCACCAGCAGTCTTTCAGGAACCTACGAGCAGTACTTC.

The V and J genes are TRBV29-1 and TRBJ1-2, with 10 bases that match TRBD1. The V gene end was trimmed by 8 bases and the J gene end by 3 bases; junction bases not matched to a gene: 6. From germline, CDR1 is SQVTM and CDR2 ANQGSEA. The CDR3 runs 13 residues. CDR3 sequence reads: CSSGQGVDYGYTF. CDR3 bases: TGCAGCAGTGGACAGGGGGTCGACTATGGCTACACCTTC.

In its sample, this clonotype was seen a few times. The chain carries TRBV10-3 and TRBJ1-6; perhaps TRBD1 as D (6 bases). Looked up from germline, CDR1 is ENHRY and CDR2 is SYGVKD. The V end lost 4 bases, the J end lost 4 bases, and 11 bases lay between the germline ends. CDR3 length: 15 residues. CDR3 protein: CAISGGQPYNSPLHF. CDR3 sequence (DNA): TGTGCCATCAGTGGGGGGCAGCCATATAATTCACCCCTCCACTTT.

This clonotype showed up just a few times. This chain joins TRBV14 and TRBJ1-4; TRBD1 might be the D (5 bases). The germline gives CDR1 SGHDN, CDR2 FVKESK. The CDR3 covers 15 residues. V gave up 4 bases and J gave up 8 bases, with 17 bases separating them. The CDR3 protein is CASSPRQSAREKLFF. The CDR3 DNA is TGTGCCAGCAGCCCCCGACAGTCTGCTCGAGAAAAACTGTTTTTT.

This clonotype was recorded at least ten times. The gene calls are TRBV29-1 and TRBJ1-3; D unclear. The germline CDR1 and CDR2 sequences are SQVTM and ANQGSEA. The V gene lost 2 bases and the J gene lost 0 bases, with 8 bases spanning the gap. CDR3 size: 14 residues. CDR3 loop: CSVEPLSSGNTIYF. The CDR3 nucleotides are TGCAGCGTTGAACCCCTCAGCTCTGGAAACACCATATATTTT.

This clonotype has a count of ten or more. The gene calls are TRBV29-1 and TRBJ2-7, with a possible D match to TRBD1 (6 bases). V gave up 4 bases and J gave up 2 bases, with 12 bases separating them. The germline CDR1 and CDR2 sequences are SQVTM and ANQGSEA. This CDR3 has 13 amino acids. The chain's CDR3 is CSVVARDTYEQYF. The CDR3 region has the DNA TGCAGCGTTGTGGCCAGGGACACCTACGAGCAGTACTTC.

This clonotype was observed once. The chain couples TRBV13 to TRBJ2-7; 7 bases agree with TRBD2. This CDR3 region has 14 residues. After removal of 6 bases from V and 4 bases from J, the junction contained 9 bases not matched to a gene. Germline lookup yields CDR1 PRHDT and CDR2 FYEKMQ (reference sequence). The CDR3 reads CASSAGRKVYEQYF. The CDR3 region has the DNA TGTGCCAGCAGTGCCGGGAGGAAGGTATACGAGCAGTACTTC.

V gene TRBV7-2 combines with J gene TRBJ2-5; 13 nucleotides match TRBD2. Germline V CDR1 and CDR2: SGHTA, FQGNSA. The CDR3 runs 16 residues. J gave up 7 bases and V 5 bases, and 10 bases lay outside the gene matches. CDR3 residues: CASSPRTSGRGGTQYF. The CDR3, as DNA: TGTGCCAGCAGCCCTCGGACTAGCGGGAGAGGTGGGACCCAGTACTTC.

There are many counts of this clonotype. The V call is TRBV25-1, the J call TRBJ1-1, with a tentative D call TRBD1 (5 bases). V lost 1 base and J lost 8, with 14 bases in between. In germline, CDR1 is MGHDK, CDR2 SYGVNS. The CDR3 loop spans 14 amino acids. The CDR3 DNA sequence: TGTGCCAGCAGTGAATTCGGGAGGCCAGGGGAAGCTTTCTTT. This encodes CASSEFGRPGEAFF.

The table lists this clonotype with many counts. The chain's CDR3 is CSARDYGSINSNQPQHF. CDR3 nucleotides: TGCAGTGCTAGAGATTACGGGTCGATAAATAGCAATCAGCCCCAGCATTTT. The chain recombines TRBV20-1 with TRBJ1-5; no reliable D call. CDR1 and CDR2 from the germline V gene are DFQATT and SNEGSKA (reference sequence). This CDR3 spans 17 amino acids. Trimming took off 0 bases at V and 0 bases at J, with 15 bases between the two ends.

Ten or more counts support this clonotype. The rearrangement uses TRBV11-2 and TRBJ1-2; 7 nucleotides agree with TRBD1. The CDR3 consists of 19 residues. V was pared by 5 bases and J by 0 bases, with 18 bases of the junction left unmatched. Germline loops: CDR1 SGHAT, CDR2 FQNNGV. CDR3 nucleotides: TGTGCCAGCAGCCTTAAGGTTCCGAGACAGGGTTCTTCTAACTATGGCTACACCTTC. It is translated as CASSLKVPRQGSSNYGYTF.

In this sample, this clonotype turned up many times. This chain's CDR3 is CASSQGFAVISYEQYF. CDR3 in DNA: TGCGCCAGCAGCCAAGGGTTTGCGGTAATCTCCTACGAGCAGTACTTC. The rearrangement uses TRBV4-1 and TRBJ2-7; D gene unclear. Deletions cut 1 base from V and 0 bases from J, with 13 bases between. The CDR3 is 16 residues long. CDR1 MGHRA and CDR2 YSYEKL come from the germline V gene.

V usage is TRBV20-1 and J usage is TRBJ2-7, with 9 bases lining up with TRBD1. CDR1 and CDR2 (germline): DFQATT, SNEGSKA (reference sequence). The V segment lost 0 bases and the J segment 4 bases; nucleotides outside the gene matches: 4. The CDR3 length is 14 residues. Written as DNA, the CDR3 is TGCAGTGCTAGAGATTTCGGGACAGGGTACGAGCAGTACTTC. It encodes CSARDFGTGYEQYF.

This clonotype was found many times. The chain couples TRBV4-1 to TRBJ2-7, with a possible D match to TRBD2 (6 bases). There are 15 residues in the CDR3. Germline CDR1 MGHRA, CDR2 YSYEKL. The V and J ends lost 0 bases and 7 bases respectively, with 16 bases between them. The CDR3 DNA is TGCGCCAGCAGCCAAGAGGGGACTGGGATGTGGGAGCAGTACTTC. Translation: CASSQEGTGMWEQYF.